Listed below are T cell receptor beta chains from one sample, sequenced in a study of shared clonotypes between healthy human individuals. Some clones are missing from TCRdb's copy, which holds only in-frame ones; the method was immunoSEQ multiplex PCR. This sample has roughly 2,500,000 clones, with over 85% found just once. The sequenced sample consisted of naive CD4+ T cells from PBMCs. These receptors were collected from a man aged 18 to 29 in good health. Some clones in this sample may be carry-over from other donors' samples. Each CDR3 is given with its conserved first and last residue. D genes are given only for firm matches. Expanded clones are given a class, and other clones once, few, many or no size at all.

V gene	clone size	D gene	J gene	CDR3 length	CDR3 protein	CDR3 DNA
TRBV29-1	-	-	TRBJ1-2	13	CSVEDGQNYGYTF	TGCAGCGTTGAAGATGGACAGAACTATGGCTACACCTTC
TRBV28	-	-	TRBJ2-2	16	CAISLIWAGNTGELFF	TGTGCCATCTCCCTTATATGGGCAGGGAACACCGGGGAGCTGTTTTTT
TRBV6-5	-	-	TRBJ2-1	13	CASSYTDYNEQFF	TGTGCCAGCAGTTACACAGATTACAATGAGCAGTTCTTC
TRBV6-1	-	TRBD1	TRBJ1-1	15	CASSEYGQVNTEAFF	TGTGCCAGCAGTGAATACGGACAGGTGAACACTGAAGCTTTCTTT
TRBV30	-	-	TRBJ2-1	13	CAWRSSSYNEQFF	TGTGCCTGGAGAAGCAGCTCCTACAATGAGCAGTTCTTC
TRBV7-2	-	-	TRBJ2-3	15	CASSVSRVGTDTQYF	TGTGCCAGCAGCGTCAGCAGGGTGGGGACAGATACGCAGTATTTT
TRBV27	-	-	TRBJ2-5	15	CASSSFSVEQETQYF	TGTGCCAGCAGTTCTTTCTCGGTCGAACAAGAGACCCAGTACTTC
TRBV28	-	-	TRBJ2-7	13	CASSWGHRYEQYF	TGTGCCAGCAGTTGGGGACATCGCTACGAGCAGTACTTC
TRBV5-1	-	-	TRBJ2-3	15	CASSEMGPLGDTQYF	TGCGCCAGCAGCGAAATGGGGCCACTTGGGGATACGCAGTATTTT
TRBV15	-	TRBD2	TRBJ2-1	16	CATSRVGTSGRGEQFF	TGTGCCACCAGCAGAGTCGGGACTAGCGGGAGGGGGGAGCAGTTCTTC
TRBV5-6	once	TRBD1	TRBJ1-1	16	CASSFFDRATNTEAFF	TGTGCCAGCAGTTTTTTTGACAGGGCTACCAACACTGAAGCTTTCTTT
TRBV5-1	-	-	TRBJ1-1	13	CASSFDRNTEAFF	TGCGCCAGCAGCTTCGATAGGAACACTGAAGCTTTCTTT
TRBV4-1	-	TRBD1	TRBJ1-5	15	CASSPPDRGSQPQHF	TGCGCCAGCAGCCCTCCGGACAGGGGGAGTCAGCCCCAGCATTTT
TRBV11-2	-	-	TRBJ2-2	14	CASSYRAGTGELFF	TGTGCCAGCAGCTACAGGGCCGGCACCGGGGAGCTGTTTTTT
TRBV7-8	-	TRBD2	TRBJ2-7	16	CASSLALAGVIYEQYF	TGTGCCAGCAGCTTAGCTTTAGCGGGAGTTATCTACGAGCAGTACTTC
TRBV5-4	-	-	TRBJ2-5	12	CASSLSKETQYF	TGTGCCAGCAGCTTGTCCAAAGAGACCCAGTACTTC
TRBV5-4	-	TRBD1	TRBJ1-3	15	CASSLGQVAGNTIYF	TGTGCCAGCAGCTTAGGACAGGTCGCTGGAAACACCATATATTTT
TRBV27	-	-	TRBJ1-2	14	CASTTWGRQGGYTF	TGTGCCAGCACGACATGGGGCCGTCAAGGGGGCTACACCTTC
TRBV7-9	-	-	TRBJ2-1	15	CASRQKGPPYNEQFF	TGTGCCAGCAGGCAAAAGGGACCCCCCTACAATGAGCAGTTCTTC
TRBV5-4	-	-	TRBJ2-2	11	CASSFSGDLFF	TGTGCCAGCAGCTTTTCGGGCGATCTGTTTTTT
TRBV5-4	-	TRBD1	TRBJ2-7	14	CASSSGQGTYEQYF	TGTGCCAGCAGCTCGGGACAGGGTACCTACGAGCAGTACTTC
TRBV7-9	few	-	TRBJ2-7	14	CASSLGARTYEQYF	TGTGCCAGCAGCTTAGGAGCGCGAACCTACGAGCAGTACTTC
TRBV9	few	TRBD1	TRBJ1-2	13	CASSASTGGGYTF	TGTGCCAGCAGCGCGTCGACAGGGGGAGGCTACACCTTC
TRBV28	-	-	TRBJ1-2	15	CASSLSTWGDHGYTF	TGTGCCAGCAGTTTATCCACGTGGGGGGATCATGGCTACACCTTC
TRBV30	-	-	TRBJ1-1	15	CAWSVLGKGYTEAFF	TGTGCCTGGAGTGTACTGGGGAAGGGATACACTGAAGCTTTCTTT
TRBV11-3	-	-	TRBJ1-1	16	CASSLGGDRVNTEAFF	TGTGCCAGCAGCTTAGGAGGGGATCGGGTGAACACTGAAGCTTTCTTT
TRBV18	-	-	TRBJ2-2	15	CASSPHPQNTGELFF	TGTGCCAGCTCACCACATCCCCAGAACACCGGGGAGCTGTTTTTT
TRBV29-1	-	-	TRBJ2-1	11	CSVGGTDEQFF	TGCAGCGTTGGGGGGACGGATGAGCAGTTCTTC
TRBV15	once	TRBD2	TRBJ2-7	15	CATSTRLAKLYEQYF	TGTGCCACCAGCACCCGACTAGCGAAGCTTTACGAGCAGTACTTC
TRBV28	-	TRBD1	TRBJ2-5	14	CASRADRVQETQYF	TGTGCCAGCAGGGCGGACAGGGTCCAAGAGACCCAGTACTTC
TRBV28	-	-	TRBJ2-3	16	CASSRTGVQFTDTQYF	TGTGCCAGCAGCCGTACTGGGGTTCAATTCACAGATACGCAGTATTTT
TRBV28	-	TRBD2	TRBJ2-3	16	CASSKISGTSPDTQYF	TGTGCCAGCAGTAAAATTAGCGGGACCTCTCCAGATACGCAGTATTTT
TRBV5-5	-	-	TRBJ2-5	14	CASSLAVARETQYF	TGTGCCAGCAGCTTGGCTGTAGCCCGGGAGACCCAGTACTTC